What follows is one T cell receptor (beta chain) and its context. The germline V gene encodes CDR1 KGHSH and CDR2 LQKENI. This CDR3 region has 13 residues. Trimming removed 5 bases from V and 6 bases from J, with 13 bases in between. The protocol was immunoSEQ multiplex PCR, while the TCRdb copy is restricted to in-frame clones and leaves out a portion. Among a few hundred thousand clones, about 73% were seen once, and the ten largest hold roughly 10%. This sample was taken from a study of shared clonotypes between healthy human individuals. The sequence was obtained from a young man in good health. Sequences were obtained from memory CD4+ T cells sorted from blood. Noted subset: CD45RA-negative fraction. The rearrangement links TRBV18 to TRBJ1-2; no reliable D call. CDR3 nucleotide sequence: TGTGCCAGCTCATCCCCGGTCCGGGATGGCTACACCTTC. Amino acids: CASSSPVRDGYTF.